This T cell receptor (beta chain) was sequenced in a study of blood T cell repertoires in COVID-19. Repertoires were generated with immunoSEQ multiplex PCR, while TCRdb's copy carries only in-frame clones and drops some. The sample lists about 250,000 clones; 80% to 90% were seen once. The CDR3 sequence is 13 residues long. Germline loops: CDR1 MGHDK, CDR2 SYGVNS. V was cut by 4 bases and J by 7 bases, with 14 bases left in between. The clonotype was recovered from a man older than 75 with acute or convalescent COVID-19. J is TRBJ2-7 and V is TRBV25-1, with D perhaps TRBD2 (5 bases). The sample taken for sequencing was peripheral blood. The CDR3 spells CASSGKVRGEQYF. Written as DNA, the CDR3 is TGTGCCAGCAGTGGGAAGGTACGGGGAGAGCAGTACTTC.